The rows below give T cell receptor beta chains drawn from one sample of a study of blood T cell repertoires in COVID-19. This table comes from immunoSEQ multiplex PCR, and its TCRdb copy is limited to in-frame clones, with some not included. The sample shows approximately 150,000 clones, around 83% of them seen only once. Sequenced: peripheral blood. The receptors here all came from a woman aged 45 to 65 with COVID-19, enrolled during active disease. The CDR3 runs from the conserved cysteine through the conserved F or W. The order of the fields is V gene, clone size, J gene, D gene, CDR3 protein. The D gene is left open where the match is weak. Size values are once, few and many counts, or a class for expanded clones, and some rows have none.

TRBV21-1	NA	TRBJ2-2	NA	CASSELAGGFTGELFF
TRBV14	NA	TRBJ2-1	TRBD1	CASSQYDGTGLNEQFF
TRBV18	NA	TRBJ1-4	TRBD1	CASSPSAGGDEKLFF
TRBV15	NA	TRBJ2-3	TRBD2	CATSRAASGRGTDTQYF
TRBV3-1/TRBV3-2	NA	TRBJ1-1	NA	CASSQGGGVPEAFF
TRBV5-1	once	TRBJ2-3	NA	CASSLVVSRAVGADTQYF
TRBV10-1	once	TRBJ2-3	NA	CASRKGGTDTQYF
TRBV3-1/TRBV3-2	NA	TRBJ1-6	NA	CASSQGGGDSYNSPLHF
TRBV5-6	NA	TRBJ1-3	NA	CASSFQGSGNTIYF
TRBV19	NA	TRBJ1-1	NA	CASSMGGTEAFF
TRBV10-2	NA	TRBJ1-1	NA	CASISGSEAFF
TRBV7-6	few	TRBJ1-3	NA	CASSLAPTPWERSGNTIYF
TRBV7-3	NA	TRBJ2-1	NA	CASSQTGTVNEQFF
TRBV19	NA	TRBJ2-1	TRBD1	CASRPDRESYNEQFF
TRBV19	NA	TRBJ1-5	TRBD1	CASSIGTGVGNQPQHF
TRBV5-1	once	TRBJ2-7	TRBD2	CASSLVAVGGEQYF
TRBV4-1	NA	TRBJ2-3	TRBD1	CASSQVQGSTDTQYF
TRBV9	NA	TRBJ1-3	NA	CASSVQGNPGNTIYF
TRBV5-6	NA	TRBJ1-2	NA	CASSSDSQANYGYTF
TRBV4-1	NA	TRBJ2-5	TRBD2	CASSPGLAGRETQYF
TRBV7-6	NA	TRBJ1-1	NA	CASSLAIGEATEAFF
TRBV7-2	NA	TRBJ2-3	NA	CASSPPGSADTQYF
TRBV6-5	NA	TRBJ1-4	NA	CASTLSGATNEKLFF
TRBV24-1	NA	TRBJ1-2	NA	CATSEDPTGGYTF
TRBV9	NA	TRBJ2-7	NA	CASSVVGGEQYF
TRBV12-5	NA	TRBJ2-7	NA	CASGLDDWESSYEQYF
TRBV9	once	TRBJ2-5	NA	CASSFAPGETQYF
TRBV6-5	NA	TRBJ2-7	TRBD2	CASSYSRGGYYEQYF
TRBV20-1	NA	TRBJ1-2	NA	CSARRDYGYTF
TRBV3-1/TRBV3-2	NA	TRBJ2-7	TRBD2	CASSQEGSGGLIGYEQYF
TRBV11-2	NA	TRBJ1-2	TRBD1	CASSTGQGSGGYTF
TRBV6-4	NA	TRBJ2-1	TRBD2	CASSDPLSSVAGAYNEQFF
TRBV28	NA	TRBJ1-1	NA	CASRRTATEAFF
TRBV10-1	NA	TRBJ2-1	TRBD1	CASSVAGGHNEQFF
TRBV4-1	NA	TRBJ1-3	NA	CASSQETISGNTIYF
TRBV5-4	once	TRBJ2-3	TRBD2	CASSSGGNTDTQYF
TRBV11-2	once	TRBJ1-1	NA	CASSLGPGEAFF
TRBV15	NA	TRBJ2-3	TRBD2	CATSRETPGLAFADTQYF